This T cell receptor (beta chain) was sequenced in a study of early T cells in non-severe SARS-CoV-2 infection. Looking at the study overall: Investigators sequenced bulk RNA drawn from unsorted whole blood, and chains remained unpaired.

Study-wide findings and caveats: Lookups in VDJdb leaned toward anti-spike CD8 responses and missed private and CD4 specificities.

In the library, individual cDNA molecules carried attached unique molecular identifiers. One entry per CDR3 protein results from TCRdb running MiXCR on the 5' RACE reads. The profile covers 83,000 or so distinct CDR3 sequences, with about 9.4% appearing a single time and approximately 8% taken by the ten largest. Germline assignment: CDR1 LGHDT and CDR2 YNNKEL (reference sequence). V was pared by 4 bases and J by 2 bases, with 8 bases of the junction left unmatched. The CDR3 has 16 residues. In regard to this clonotype: As yet, its antigen is unknown.

The starting material was whole blood, obtained at baseline. The chain uses TRBV3-1 and TRBJ1-3; 7 bases agree with TRBD1. This TCR derives from an adult who was a healthcare worker with PCR-confirmed SARS-CoV-2 infection or an uninfected control (not recorded which). This CDR3 reads CASSLRGGTAGNTIYF. For the CDR3, the DNA is TGTGCCAGCAGCCTAAGGGGCGGGACAGCTGGAAACACCATATATTTT.